This TCR beta chain was obtained from a study of radiotherapy plus CTLA-4 blockade in lung cancer. Study as a whole: Disease control was present in 30% to 40% of patients, and objective responses in approximately 20%. General study points: Peripheral blood showed expansion of tumor-derived TCR clones after radiotherapy and ipilimumab. Reports state that early shifts in blood T cell clones, with interferon-beta, best predicted response.

Chemo-refractory metastatic non-small-cell lung cancer patients received focal radiation with ipilimumab CTLA-4 blockade. The method was immunoSEQ multiplex PCR; TCRdb's version includes in-frame clones alone and lacks a portion of them. Of about 64,000 clones listed, about 72% are singletons. On this clone: Its specificity is unknown.

The specimen comprised peripheral blood, sampled from a patient treated with radiotherapy plus ipilimumab. This TCR was sampled from a human donor with non-small cell lung cancer whose response to radiotherapy plus ipilimumab could not be evaluated.

The CDR3 loop is CAWSVSSSGGSYGYTF. CDR3 in DNA: TGTGCCTGGAGTGTATCATCGTCAGGGGGCTCCTATGGCTACACCTTC. This chain joins TRBV30 and TRBJ1-2; 8 nucleotides line up with TRBD1. This CDR3 is built from 16 residues. J gave up 4 bases and V 0 bases, and 10 bases lay outside the gene matches. Germline lookup yields CDR1 GTSNPN and CDR2 SVGIG (reference sequence).